What follows is one T cell receptor (beta chain) and its context. This sample was included in a study of blood T cell repertoires in COVID-19. Whole-study context: The study drew acute and convalescent COVID-19 samples from the United States, Italy and Spain. Nucleic acid was either cDNA or gDNA, and it came from T cells, B-cell-depleted T cells, or PBMCs.

In the source study's methods: From reference gene primer amplification, estimates of nucleated cell counts were derived. Repertoires were generated with immunoSEQ multiplex PCR, while TCRdb's copy carries only in-frame clones and drops some. Clone size and V and J calls were adopted from that table, with D and trimming inferred from the DNA. Here the sample spans about 290,000 clones, around 89% being singletons. Germline V gives CDR1 SNHLY, CDR2 FYNNEI. The V gene end was trimmed by 6 bases and the J gene end by 4 bases; junction bases not matched to a gene: 9. The CDR3 spans 16 residues. Input material: peripheral blood. This TCR was sampled from a man aged 40-49 years with acute or convalescent COVID-19. V is TRBV2 and J is TRBJ1-3; TRBD1 matches 10 bases. The CDR3, as DNA: TGTGCCAGCAGGGAGAGACAGGGGGCGTGGGGAAACACCATATATTTT. Encoded protein: CASRERQGAWGNTIYF. Supplemented by reference TRBV2 and TRBJ1-3, the full variable domain reads EPEVTQTPSHQVTQMGQEVILRCVPISNHLYFYWYRQILGQKVEFLVSFYNNEISEKSEIFDDQFSVERPDGSNFTLKIRSTKLEDSAMYFCASRERQGAWGNTIYFGEGSWLTVV.